The TCR beta chain described here comes from a study of identical twins. A single record per CDR3 protein comes from TCRdb applying MiXCR to the 5' RACE reads. Counted here are 420,000 or so distinct CDR3 sequences, about a fifth occurring once; the ten biggest clones make up around 10%. A word on this clonotype: Its target is unknown.

Study-wide findings and caveats: There were fewer insertions in abundant cord blood beta clonotypes, but memory repertoires showed no such pattern.

The TCR sequence derives from a man in his fifties in good health. Sequencing was performed on naive T cells sorted from blood.

CDR3 DNA: TGCGCCAGCCGCCAGGGTGGAACCGGGGAGCTGTTTTTT. Protein product: CASRQGGTGELFF. This chain connects TRBV5-1 to TRBJ2-2, with TRBD1 as a possible D gene (5 bases). The germline CDR1 and CDR2 sequences are SGHRS and YFSETQ. With 7 bases removed from V and 5 bases from J, the gap between germline ends came to 12 bases. The CDR3 runs 13 residues.